The rows below give T cell receptor beta chains drawn from one sample of a study of response to subunit inactivated influenza vaccine. One entry per CDR3 protein results from TCRdb running MiXCR on the RT-PCR reads. The table has 450,000 to 700,000 distinct CDR3 sequences, around 15% seen once. The sequenced sample was PBMCs from blood, obtained roughly 13 days after vaccination. These receptors were taken from a man aged 50-59 years who received an inactivated influenza vaccine. The CDR3 runs from the conserved cysteine through the conserved F or W. The D gene is left open where the match is weak. Not every row has a clone size; where given, it reads once, few, many or a size class.

clone_size | j_call | d_call | v_call | cdr3_aa | cdr3_nt
many | TRBJ1-1 | - | TRBV4-1 | CASSQTTVRNTEAFF | TGCGCCAGCAGCCAGACTACAGTGAGGAACACTGAAGCTTTCTTT
many | TRBJ2-7 | TRBD1 | TRBV28 | CASSLTGGQDEQYF | TGTGCCAGCAGTTTGACAGGGGGTCAGGACGAGCAGTACTTC
few | TRBJ1-6 | - | TRBV6-1 | CAGGETSYNSPLHF | TGTGCCGGGGGGGAAACCTCCTATAATTCACCCCTCCACTTT
- | TRBJ2-2 | - | TRBV18 | CASSPPTTSSGELFF | TGTGCCAGCTCACCACCTACTACTTCTTCCGGGGAGCTGTTTTTT
few | TRBJ2-2 | TRBD1 | TRBV5-1 | CASSLRQGANGELFF | TGCGCCAGCAGCCTACGACAGGGGGCTAACGGGGAGCTGTTTTTT
few | TRBJ2-3 | - | TRBV5-1 | CASRAAITDTQYF | TGCGCCAGCAGGGCAGCAATCACAGATACGCAGTATTTT
- | TRBJ2-5 | - | TRBV6-2/TRBV6-3 | CASSYSAAQETQYF | TGTGCCAGCAGTTACTCGGCGGCCCAAGAGACCCAGTACTTC
many | TRBJ2-1 | TRBD2 | TRBV24-1 | CATSDPGLAGREQFF | TGTGCCACCAGTGATCCGGGACTAGCGGGACGTGAGCAGTTCTTC
- | TRBJ2-3 | TRBD1 | TRBV20-1 | CSATQRDRVTDTQYF | TGCAGTGCTACACAACGGGACAGGGTAACAGATACGCAGTATTTT
few | TRBJ2-3 | TRBD1 | TRBV27 | CASSDWDRNTDTQYF | TGTGCCAGCAGTGACTGGGACAGAAACACAGATACGCAGTATTTT
- | TRBJ2-2 | TRBD2 | TRBV4-2 | CASSQVWSSGGGNTGELFF | TGTGCCAGCAGCCAAGTTTGGTCTAGCGGGGGCGGGAACACCGGGGAGCTGTTTTTT
- | TRBJ1-5 | - | TRBV28 | CASSSTGFGNQPQHF | TGTGCCAGCAGTTCCACAGGGTTCGGCAATCAGCCCCAGCATTTT
few | TRBJ2-4 | TRBD1 | TRBV5-1 | CASSRLPGTGVDIQYF | TGCGCCAGCAGCCGTCTCCCCGGGACAGGGGTTGACATTCAGTACTTC
- | TRBJ1-5 | TRBD1 | TRBV9 | CASSARATGDQPQHF | TGTGCCAGCAGCGCGCGAGCGACAGGGGACCAGCCCCAGCATTTT
many | TRBJ1-1 | TRBD1 | TRBV6-5 | CASSYSGQGTEAFF | TGTGCCAGCAGTTACTCGGGACAGGGAACTGAAGCTTTCTTT
few | TRBJ1-2 | - | TRBV5-1 | CASSYGSYGYTF | TGCGCCAGCAGCTACGGGTCATATGGCTACACCTTC
many | TRBJ2-7 | TRBD1 | TRBV5-1 | CASSSGTAYEQYF | TGTGCCAGCAGTTCCGGGACAGCCTACGAGCAGTACTTC
few | TRBJ2-2 | - | TRBV7-9 | CASSLEARRTGELFF | TGTGCCAGCAGCTTAGAGGCGAGGCGAACCGGGGAGCTGTTTTTT
many | TRBJ1-4 | - | TRBV12-3/TRBV12-4 | CASSFQHEKLFF | TGTGCCAGCAGTTTCCAGCACGAAAAACTGTTTTTT